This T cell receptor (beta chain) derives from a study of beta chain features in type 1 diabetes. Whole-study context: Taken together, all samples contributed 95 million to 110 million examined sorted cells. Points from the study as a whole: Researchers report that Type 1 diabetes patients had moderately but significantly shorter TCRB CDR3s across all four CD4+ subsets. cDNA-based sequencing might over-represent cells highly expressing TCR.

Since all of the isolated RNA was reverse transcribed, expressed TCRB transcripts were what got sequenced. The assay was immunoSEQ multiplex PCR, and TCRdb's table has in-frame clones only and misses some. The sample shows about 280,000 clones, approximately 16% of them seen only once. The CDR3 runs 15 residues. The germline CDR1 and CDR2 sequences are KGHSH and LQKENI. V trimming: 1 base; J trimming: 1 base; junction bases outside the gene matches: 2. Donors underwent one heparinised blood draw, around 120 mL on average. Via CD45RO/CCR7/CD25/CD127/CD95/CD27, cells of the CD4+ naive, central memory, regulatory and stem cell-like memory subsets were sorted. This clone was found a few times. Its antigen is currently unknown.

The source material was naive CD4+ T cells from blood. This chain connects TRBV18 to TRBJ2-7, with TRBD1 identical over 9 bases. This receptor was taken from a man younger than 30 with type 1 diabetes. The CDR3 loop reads CASSPQGQGSYEQYF. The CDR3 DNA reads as TGTGCCAGCTCACCACAGGGACAGGGTTCCTACGAGCAGTACTTC.